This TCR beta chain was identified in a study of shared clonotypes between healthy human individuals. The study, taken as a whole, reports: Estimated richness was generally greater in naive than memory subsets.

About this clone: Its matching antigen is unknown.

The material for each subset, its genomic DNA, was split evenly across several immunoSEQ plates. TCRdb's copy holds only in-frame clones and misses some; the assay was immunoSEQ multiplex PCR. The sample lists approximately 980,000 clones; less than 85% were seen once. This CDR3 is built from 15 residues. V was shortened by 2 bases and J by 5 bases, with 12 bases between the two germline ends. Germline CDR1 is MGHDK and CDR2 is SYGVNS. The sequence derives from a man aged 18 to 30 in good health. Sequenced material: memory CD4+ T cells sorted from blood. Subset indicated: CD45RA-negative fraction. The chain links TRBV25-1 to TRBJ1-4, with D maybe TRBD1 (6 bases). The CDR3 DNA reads TGTGCCAGCAGTGAACGAGACAGGTTAAATGAAAAACTGTTTTTT. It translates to CASSERDRLNEKLFF.